This T cell receptor beta chain was captured by sequencing in a study of metastatic and nonmetastatic thyroid tumors. Study details: Repertoires from blood and tumor or nodule tissue of malignant and benign thyroid patients were compared. The study, taken as a whole, reports: In both blood and tumor samples, TCR beta diversity was reported significantly higher for malignant than benign nodules.

Every patient underwent thyroid surgery untreated. TCRdb re-analyzed the PCR reads through MiXCR. The sample holds about 12,000 clones, under 25% seen once. This clone counts as medium-sized. Its antigen remains unknown. Germline CDR1 is MNHEY and CDR2 is SVGAGI. Trimming cost V 0 bases and J 3 bases, with 15 bases left between them. The length of the CDR3 is 17 residues. Sequencing used adjacent normal tissue. The origin of this receptor is a female donor with papillary thyroid cancer or a benign thyroid nodule (not recorded which). Some clones in this sample may be carry-over from other donors' samples. The V gene is TRBV6-5, the J gene TRBJ2-1; D gene unclear. This CDR3 reads CASSYSRHSMGYNEQFF. The CDR3, as DNA: TGTGCCAGCAGTTACTCGAGGCACTCGATGGGCTACAATGAGCAGTTCTTC.